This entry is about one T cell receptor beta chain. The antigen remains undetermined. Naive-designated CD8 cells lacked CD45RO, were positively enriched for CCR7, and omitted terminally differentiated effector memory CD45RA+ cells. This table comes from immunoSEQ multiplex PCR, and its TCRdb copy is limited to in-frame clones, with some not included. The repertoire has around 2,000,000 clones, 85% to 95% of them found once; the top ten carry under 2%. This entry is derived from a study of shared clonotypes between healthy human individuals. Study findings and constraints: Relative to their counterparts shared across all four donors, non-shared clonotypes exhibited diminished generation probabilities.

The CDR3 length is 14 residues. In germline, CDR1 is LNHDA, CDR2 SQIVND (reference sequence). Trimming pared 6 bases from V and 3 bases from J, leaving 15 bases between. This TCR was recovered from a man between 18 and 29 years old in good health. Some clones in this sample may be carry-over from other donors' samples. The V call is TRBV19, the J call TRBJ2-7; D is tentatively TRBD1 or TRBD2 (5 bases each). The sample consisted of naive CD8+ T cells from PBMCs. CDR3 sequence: CASSDTGANYEQYF. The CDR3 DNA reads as TGTGCCAGTAGCGACACCGGGGCCAACTACGAGCAGTACTTC.